This T cell receptor beta chain was sequenced during a study of cytomegalovirus exposure and HLA in healthy donors. Trimming removed 1 base from V and 9 bases from J, with 16 bases in between. Germline values: CDR1 GTSNPN, CDR2 SVGIG (reference sequence). The CDR3 runs 15 residues. PCR involved 60 Vbeta and 13 Jbeta primers. Using immunoSEQ multiplex PCR, the repertoire was profiled, and TCRdb retains in-frame clones only, with some absent. The data show under 200,000 clones, roughly 60% seen once. The sample consisted of PBMCs. This chain uses TRBV30 with TRBJ1-6; perhaps TRBD1 as D (5 bases). The source is a middle-aged man in good health and CMV-seronegative. CDR3: CAWSGGAALGSPLHF. CDR3 nucleotide sequence: TGTGCCTGGAGTGGCGGGGCCGCGTTGGGTTCACCCCTCCACTTT.